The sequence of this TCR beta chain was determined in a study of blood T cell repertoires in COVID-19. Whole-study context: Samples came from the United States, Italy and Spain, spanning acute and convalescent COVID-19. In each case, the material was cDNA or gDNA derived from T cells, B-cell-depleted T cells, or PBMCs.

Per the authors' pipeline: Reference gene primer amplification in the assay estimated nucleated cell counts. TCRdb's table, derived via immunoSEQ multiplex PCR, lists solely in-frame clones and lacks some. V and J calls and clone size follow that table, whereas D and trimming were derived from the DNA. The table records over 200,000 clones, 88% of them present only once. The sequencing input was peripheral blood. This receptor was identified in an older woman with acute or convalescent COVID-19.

The CDR3 nucleotides read TGTGCCAGTAGTATATGGGGCCGGGACAGGGTTGACCAGCCCCAGCATTTT. It encodes CASSIWGRDRVDQPQHF. The chain links TRBV19 to TRBJ1-5; 9 nucleotides match TRBD1. CDR3 length: 17 residues. V shed 2 bases and J 7 bases; nucleotides not matched to a gene: 12. CDR1 is LNHDA, CDR2 SQIVND, per germline (reference sequence).